This TCR beta chain was recorded in a study of breast tumors, draining lymph nodes, adjacent tissues. Study results and caveats: The lymph node origin of tumor T cells was framed as consistent with a hypothesis, not demonstrated. Tumor repertoires ranked between lymph nodes and nontumor tissue in diversity, with V and J gene preferences. Tumor and nontumor repertoires were significantly more similar in luminal-like than in basal-like breast cancer. Findings are consistent with lymph node origin and intratumoral expansion of most tumor T cells.

This clonotype was counted ten times or more. Its matching antigen is unknown. Trimming removed 11 bases from V and 6 bases from J; junction bases left unmatched: 10. Germline CDR1 LNHDA, CDR2 SQIVND (reference sequence). This CDR3 region has 14 residues. TCRdb ran MiXCR on the multiplex PCR reads and lists one entry per CDR3 protein. This sample has around 110,000 distinct CDR3 sequences, with about 31% found just once. Samples came from axillary lymph nodes draining the breast cancer. The chain combines TRBV19 with TRBJ1-6; 7 nucleotides match TRBD1. The TCR sequence derives from a female donor with breast cancer. Some clones in this sample may be carry-over from other donors' samples. Material: axillary lymph node tissue. The CDR3 spells CACSWDRINSPLHF. CDR3 nucleotide sequence: TGTGCCTGCAGCTGGGACAGAATTAATTCACCCCTCCACTTT. Full variable domain (rest looked up from reference TRBV19 and TRBJ1-6): DGGITQSPKYLFRKEGQNVTLSCEQNLNHDAMYWYRQDPGQGLRLIYYSQIVNDFQKGDIAEGYSVSREKKESFPLTVTSAQKNPTAFYLCACSWDRINSPLHFGNGTRLTVT.